This T cell receptor (beta chain) came from a study of T cells after yellow fever vaccination (dated by TCRdb to between 2018 and 2021). The study in broad terms: The SMART-Seq v4 Ultra Low Input RNA kit was used to prepare libraries from fractions with low cell numbers. To follow T-cell clones before and after both primary and booster YFV17D yellow fever vaccination, bulk TCR alpha and beta repertoires underwent longitudinal sequencing. The cohort comprised two healthy male donors, one aged 18 to 30 and one aged 30 to 39 years. Blood samples were taken at several timepoints before and after primary and secondary immunization, and bulk PBMC replicates and cell subsets were isolated.

The CDR3, from cysteine to phenylalanine, totals 14 residues. The only DNA kept is the CDR3, 42 bases in frame from the first base. CDR1 is given as MNHNS and CDR2 as SASEGT, both from the germline V gene. Trimming removed 6 bases from V and 1 base from J, leaving 9 bases between the germline ends. Overall results and qualifications from the work: The secondary T-cell response was weaker than the primary response but faster, peaking on day 5 instead of day 15. Because only two donors were included in the study, the extent to which the findings can be generalized is limited. Because abundant contaminating clonotypes from the bulk population could be contained in FACS-sorted repertoires, computational filtering was required. After the booster, most of the clones that had expanded following primary vaccination were detected again (approximately 96% of CD4 and 80% to 90% of CD8), which suggests that memory was broadly maintained. A small fraction of clonotypes appeared in both the CD4 and CD8 compartments, likely as a result of convergent recombination.

This clonotype was recorded a few times. Its antigen is currently not known. Base quality data are lacking; no much larger clone is found one base away. Explained via the paper, the treatment or condition label denotes: live attenuated yellow fever vaccine strain. A standard Ficoll-Paque protocol was used to isolate PBMCs from peripheral blood. Dynabeads CD4 and CD8 positive selection kits were used to isolate CD4 and CD8 T-cell fractions. TriZol was used to extract RNA from bulk PBMCs, CD4 and CD8 fractions, and dextramer-positive and dextramer-negative fractions. For sequencing, an Illumina NovaSeq 6000 was employed. TCR cDNA was made using 5'RACE template switching, a step that added a universal primer site and unique molecular identifiers. cDNA synthesis was primed from both the TCR alpha and TCR beta constant segments. Two PCR steps were used to amplify libraries, with sample barcodes and sequencing adapters being added in the second step. Sequencing of libraries was performed on Illumina HiSeq 2500 (2x100 bp) or NovaSeq (2x150 bp). The study's own analysis went as follows. Reads were demultiplexed and collapsed into UMI consensus sequences with MIGEC, and V(D)J alignment was performed with MiXCR. Vaccine-responding clonotypes were identified with edgeR using replicate PBMC samples, with FDR below 0.01 and a log2 fold change above 5 up to day 15 being required. CD4 or CD8 identity was assigned to each bulk clonotype according to whether the clonotype was present at higher abundance in the sequenced CD4 repertoire or the sequenced CD8 repertoire. TCRdb trimmed public reads at Q25 via fastp, called clones via MiXCR and kept in-frame beta chains. Duplicate CDR3 protein sequences are folded into a single record with the most common DNA and genes. The V and J calls and clone size are TCRdb's, not the authors'. This sample is represented by around 340,000 distinct CDR3 sequences; 9.5% to 15% of them were singletons. Roughly 3% of the sample is in the top ten clones.

This clonotype originated in a man younger than 35 who received the YFV17D yellow fever vaccine. Recombination joined TRBV6-1 with TRBJ2-2; TRBD1 is possibly the D segment (5 matching bases). This sample comprised CD4+ T cells sorted from PBMCs, obtained 15 days after the yellow fever booster vaccination. The CDR3 corresponds to CASSTQGNTGELFF. The bases are TGTGCCAGCAGCACCCAGGGGAACACCGGGGAGCTGTTTTTT.